The 30 T cell receptor beta chains below were found in one sample sequenced in a study of T cell responses to AZD1222 COVID-19 vaccine. TCRdb's copy holds only in-frame clones and misses some; the assay was immunoSEQ multiplex PCR. Of over 150,000 clones in the sample, 94% were seen once. This material consisted of peripheral blood, taken 28 days after the second AZD1222 dose. These receptors all come from an adult who received the AZD1222 COVID-19 vaccine.

J is TRBJ2-3 and V is TRBV7-2; TRBD2 agrees at 12 bases. This CDR3 has 15 amino acids. Trimming at V came to 5 bases and at J to 4 bases, leaving 4 bases not matched to a gene. Germline-derived CDR1 and CDR2 are SGHTA and FQGNSA. CDR3 nucleotide sequence: TGTGCCAGCAGCCTTCGACTAGCGGGGGCAGATACGCAGTATTTT. Protein product: CASSLRLAGADTQYF.

The V call is TRBV19, the J call TRBJ2-5; D is ambiguous. This CDR3 region has 13 residues. The V gene lost 6 bases and the J gene lost 3 bases, with 11 bases spanning the gap. Germline V CDR1 and CDR2: LNHDA, SQIVND (reference sequence). This CDR3 is CASRRSAEETQYF. The DNA of the CDR3 is TGTGCCAGTAGAAGGAGCGCGGAAGAGACCCAGTACTTC.

The V and J genes are TRBV2 and TRBJ1-5, with D perhaps TRBD1 (6 bases). Germline CDR1 and CDR2: SNHLY and FYNNEI. CDR3 length equals 13 residues. The ends were cut back, 10 bases at V and 2 bases at J, with 12 bases in the middle. The CDR3 protein is CATRGWGNQPQHF. Written as DNA, the CDR3 is TGTGCCACCAGGGGTTGGGGCAATCAGCCCCAGCATTTT.

The CDR3 spells CASAPGGTNEKLFF. CDR3 nucleotides: TGTGCCAGCGCACCTGGGGGGACTAATGAAAAACTGTTTTTT. The chain is built from TRBV7-9 and TRBJ1-4; a possible D gene is TRBD1 (5 bases). Germline loops: CDR1 SEHNR, CDR2 FQNEAQ (reference sequence). CDR3 length: 14 amino acids. V lost 8 bases and J lost 2, with 12 bases in between.

The CDR3 DNA reads as TGTGCCAGCAGCTTTACAGGAGGGGACACTGAAGCTTTCTTT. Translated: CASSFTGGDTEAFF. The chain combines TRBV5-4 with TRBJ1-1, with D perhaps matching TRBD1 (5 bases). The germline V gene encodes CDR1 SGHNT and CDR2 YYREEE (reference sequence). The CDR3 runs to 14 residues. Trimming pared 2 bases from V and 3 bases from J, leaving 11 bases between.

The chain links TRBV6-6 to TRBJ1-1, with a possible D match to TRBD1 (6 bases). The CDR3 contains 12 residues. CDR1 and CDR2 (germline): MNHNY, SVGAGI (reference sequence). Trimming took 2 bases from V and 8 from J, leaving 9 bases between them. The CDR3 loop reads CASSYEQGEAFF. DNA of the CDR3: TGTGCCAGCAGTTACGAACAGGGAGAAGCTTTCTTT.

About this clone itself: This sample includes further DNA sequences coding for the same CDR3. The chain employs TRBV5-8 and TRBJ2-2, with D tentatively TRBD1 or TRBD2 (7 bases each). The CDR3 is 16 residues long. Germline lookup yields CDR1 SGHTS and CDR2 YDEGEE. V lost 3 bases, J lost 3 bases, and 15 bases lay in between. In DNA, the CDR3 is TGTGCCAGCAGCTCGTTCAGGGGGGGGGACACCGGGGAGCTGTTTTTT. Amino acid sequence: CASSSFRGGDTGELFF. Looking up the rest from reference TRBV5-8 and TRBJ2-2 gives the full variable domain: EAGVTQSPTHLIKTRGQQATLRCSPISGHTSVYWYQQALGLGLQFLLWYDEGEERNRGNFPPRFSGRQFPNYSSELNVNALELEDSALYLCASSSFRGGDTGELFFGEGSRLTVL.

This chain links TRBV28 with TRBJ1-1; no definite D call. Germline CDR1 and CDR2: MDHEN and SYDVKM. Trimming removed 3 bases from V and 2 bases from J, with 7 bases in between. The CDR3 totals 13 residues. The CDR3 reads CASSFSVNTEAFF. CDR3 nucleotide sequence: TGTGCCAGCAGTTTTAGCGTAAACACTGAAGCTTTCTTT. Filled out from reference TRBV28 and TRBJ1-1, the complete variable domain reads DVKVTQSSRYLVKRTGEKVFLECVQDMDHENMFWYRQDPGLGLRLIYFSYDVKMKEKGDIPEGYSVSREKKERFSLILESASTNQTSMYLCASSFSVNTEAFFGQGTRLTVV.

The chain carries TRBV9 and TRBJ2-7; no definite D call. The CDR3 is 13 amino acids. Deletions cut 0 bases from V and 4 bases from J, with 8 bases between. Germline V gene lookup returns CDR1 SGDLS and CDR2 YYNGEE. This chain's CDR3 is CASSVAPQYEQYF. DNA of the CDR3: TGTGCCAGCAGCGTAGCCCCCCAATACGAGCAGTACTTC.

This chain uses TRBV6-5 with TRBJ1-2, with D unresolved. There are 12 residues in the CDR3. The germline CDR1 and CDR2 sequences are MNHEY and SVGAGI. The V gene lost 5 bases and the J gene lost 9 bases, with 13 bases spanning the gap. The CDR3 spells CASSPRTDRYTF. The CDR3 DNA sequence: TGTGCCAGCAGTCCCCGGACGGACCGCTACACCTTC.

V and J are TRBV4-1 and TRBJ2-7; no clear D. This CDR3 is 15 amino acids long. V was cut by 2 bases and J by 1 base, with 12 bases left in between. Germline V lookup: CDR1 MGHRA, CDR2 YSYEKL. CDR3 loop: CASSQSSAESYEQYF. The CDR3 DNA reads TGCGCCAGCAGCCAATCCTCGGCCGAGTCCTACGAGCAGTACTTC.

CDR3 sequence: CATSDLGQQGFRRFF. The CDR3 DNA follows: TGTGCCACCAGTGATTTGGGTCAACAGGGGTTTCGCCGGTTCTTC. V and J are TRBV24-1 and TRBJ2-1, with 7 bases that match TRBD1. The CDR3 sequence is 15 residues long. V trimming: 0 bases; J trimming: 15 bases; junction bases outside the gene matches: 13. Germline loops: CDR1 KGHDR, CDR2 SFDVKD.

The J gene is TRBJ2-4, the V gene TRBV24-1; D is unclear. The CDR3 has 15 residues. From germline, CDR1 is KGHDR and CDR2 SFDVKD. Trimming cost V 3 bases and J 13 bases, with 21 bases left between them. In DNA, the CDR3 is TGTGCCACCAGTGATCCGGCCGAAGGTAGCACGGCCCAGTACTTC. Translated, it gives CATSDPAEGSTAQYF.

The rearrangement joins TRBV5-1 to TRBJ2-5, with a tentative D call TRBD2 (5 bases). CDR3 length equals 15 residues. Looked up from germline, CDR1 is SGHRS and CDR2 is YFSETQ. The V end lost 6 bases, the J end lost 1 base, and 16 bases lay between the germline ends. CDR3 in amino acids: CASNTRGGPQETQYF. CDR3 bases: TGCGCCAGCAACACCCGAGGCGGGCCCCAAGAGACCCAGTACTTC.

About this clone itself: The junction and the germline gene differ at one end; a read error may be behind it. J is TRBJ1-1 and V is TRBV19; 7 bases align to TRBD1. Germline V gives CDR1 LNHDA, CDR2 SQIVND (reference sequence). CDR3 length: 14 amino acids. The CDR3 DNA follows: TGTGCCAGTAGTGTAGACAGGGCAAACACTGAAGCTTTCTTT. Its protein is CASSVDRANTEAFF. Together with reference TRBV19 and TRBJ1-1, the CDR3 gives the full variable domain: DGGITQSPKYLFRKEGQNVTLSCEQNLNHDAMYWYRQDPGQGLRLIYYSQIVNDFQKGDIAEGYSVSREKKESFPLTVTSAQKNPTAFYLCASSVDRANTEAFFGQGTRLTVV.

The chain links TRBV19 to TRBJ2-2; tentative D call: TRBD1 (6 bases). Trimming removed 1 base from V and 1 base from J, with 7 bases in between. This CDR3 is built from 15 residues. Germline CDR1 and CDR2: LNHDA and SQIVND (reference sequence). CDR3 amino acids: CASSIGQVNTGELFF. In nucleotides, the CDR3 is TGTGCCAGTAGTATAGGACAGGTGAACACCGGGGAGCTGTTTTTT.

This rearrangement joins TRBV5-1 to TRBJ2-3, with D possibly matching TRBD2 (7 bases). The V and J ends lost 6 bases and 1 base respectively, with 18 bases between them. CDR3 length equals 16 residues. In germline, CDR1 is SGHRS, CDR2 YFSETQ. The CDR3 DNA is TGCGCCAGCACGACACTGGGGGCGGGAGGCACAGATACGCAGTATTTT. As protein: CASTTLGAGGTDTQYF. Full variable domain (missing parts from reference TRBV5-1 and TRBJ2-3): KAGVTQTPRYLIKTRGQQVTLSCSPISGHRSVSWYQQTPGQGLQFLFEYFSETQRNKGNFPGRFSGRQFSNSRSEMNVSTLELGDSALYLCASTTLGAGGTDTQYFGPGTRLTVL.

J is TRBJ1-2 and V is TRBV5-6, with 7 bases matching TRBD1. The CDR3 runs to 13 residues. V lost 0 bases and J lost 12; bases outside the gene matches: 8. Germline lookup yields CDR1 SGHDT and CDR2 YYEEEE. CDR3: CASSLAVGTDHTF. CDR3 nucleotides: TGTGCCAGCAGCTTGGCCGTAGGGACAGATCACACCTTC.

The chain links TRBV27 to TRBJ2-4; a possible D gene is TRBD1 (5 bases). V lost 4 bases and J lost 0, with 19 bases in between. This CDR3 is built from 18 residues. Germline CDR1 and CDR2: MNHEY and SMNVEV (reference sequence). The chain's CDR3 is CASSSRQILNLAKNIQYF. The CDR3 nucleotides read TGTGCCAGCAGTTCGAGACAGATTCTGAACCTAGCCAAAAACATTCAGTACTTC.

The V and J genes are TRBV3-1 (or the pseudogene TRBV3-2) and TRBJ2-7, with D perhaps TRBD2 (5 bases). The germline V gene has CDR1 LGHDT and CDR2 YNNKEL (reference sequence). Trimming stripped 1 base from V and 5 bases from J, with 18 bases between. The CDR3 is 16 amino acids. This CDR3 is CASSQGARRLTDEQYF. CDR3 bases: TGTGCCAGCAGCCAAGGGGCCAGGAGGCTCACGGACGAGCAGTACTTC.

This clone occurred once. The chain uses TRBV6-6 and TRBJ2-7, with D possibly being TRBD1 or TRBD2 (5 bases each). Per germline, CDR1 MNHNY and CDR2 SVGAGI (reference sequence). This CDR3 region has 16 residues. Trimming stripped 5 bases from V and 5 bases from J, with 22 bases between. The CDR3 spells CASSPPGTFSVDEQYF. In DNA form, the CDR3 reads TGTGCCAGCAGTCCCCCCGGGACCTTTTCGGTCGACGAGCAGTACTTC.

This chain connects TRBV6-5 to TRBJ2-3; 7 bases are a match to TRBD1. The CDR3 extends over 14 amino acids. In germline, CDR1 is MNHEY, CDR2 SVGAGI. J was trimmed by 2 bases and V by 6 bases; bases with no gene match: 5. The CDR3 here is CASRPTGFTDTQYF. The CDR3 nucleotides read TGTGCCAGCAGACCGACAGGGTTCACAGATACGCAGTATTTT.

The chain has TRBV5-6 and TRBJ1-4; D gene uncertain. Germline loops: CDR1 SGHDT, CDR2 YYEEEE. V shed 4 bases and J shed 3 bases, with 22 bases lying between them. CDR3 length: 18 amino acids. As DNA, the CDR3 is TGTGCCAGCAGCCACCCCGCTGAAATCGGAACAGCTAATGAAAAACTGTTTTTT. Translating it yields CASSHPAEIGTANEKLFF.

This chain connects TRBV11-2 to TRBJ2-5, with D possibly being TRBD1 or TRBD2 (7 bases each). In germline, CDR1 is SGHAT, CDR2 FQNNGV. Trimming stripped 1 base from V and 1 base from J, with 13 bases between. CDR3 length equals 16 residues. DNA of the CDR3: TGTGCCAGCAGCTTAGTCCAGGGGGAGGGCCAAGAGACCCAGTACTTC. Translating it yields CASSLVQGEGQETQYF. Looking up the rest from reference TRBV11-2 and TRBJ2-5 gives the full variable domain: EAGVAQSPRYKIIEKRQSVAFWCNPISGHATLYWYQQILGQGPKLLIQFQNNGVVDDSQLPKDRFSAERLKGVDSTLKIQPAKLEDSAVYLCASSLVQGEGQETQYFGPGTRLLVL.

This chain connects TRBV2 to TRBJ2-1; TRBD2 agrees at 11 bases. V trimming: 6 bases; J trimming: 6 bases; junction bases outside the gene matches: 7. The germline V gene has CDR1 SNHLY and CDR2 FYNNEI. The CDR3 covers 15 residues. The CDR3 DNA reads TGTGCCAGCAGGACCTTAGCGGGGGGGATCAATGAGCAGTTCTTC. This codes for CASRTLAGGINEQFF.

CDR3 loop: CASSVRANSGGDQETQYF. The CDR3 nucleotides read TGTGCCAGCAGCGTAAGGGCTAATTCAGGAGGGGACCAAGAGACCCAGTACTTC. The chain uses TRBV9 and TRBJ2-5; weak D call: TRBD2 (6 bases). Trimming took 1 base from V and 0 from J, leaving 19 bases between them. CDR1 and CDR2 from the germline V gene are SGDLS and YYNGEE. This CDR3 comprises 18 residues. The complete variable domain, with remaining parts taken from reference TRBV9 and TRBJ2-5, reads DSGVTQTPKHLITATGQRVTLRCSPRSGDLSVYWYQQSLDQGLQFLIQYYNGEERAKGNILERFSAQQFPDLHSELNLSSLELGDSALYFCASSVRANSGGDQETQYFGPGTRLLVL.

The V and J genes are TRBV6-1 and TRBJ1-3; D uncertain. V was clipped by 0 bases and J by 4 bases, with 7 bases between them. Germline assignment: CDR1 MNHNS and CDR2 SASEGT. The CDR3 covers 14 residues. The CDR3 bases are TGTGCCAGCAGTGAAGCAGGGAACGGAAACACCATATATTTT. Translation gives CASSEAGNGNTIYF.

This rearrangement joins TRBV7-2 to TRBJ2-1; 11 nucleotides match TRBD2. The CDR3 contains 16 residues. After removal of 6 bases from V and 1 base from J, the junction contained 5 bases not matched to a gene. The germline gives CDR1 SGHTA, CDR2 FQGNSA. This chain's CDR3 is CASRGTSGGSYNEQFF. The CDR3, as DNA: TGTGCCAGCAGGGGTACTAGCGGGGGTTCCTACAATGAGCAGTTCTTC. Looking up the rest from reference TRBV7-2 and TRBJ2-1 gives the full variable domain: GAGVSQSPSNKVTEKGKDVELRCDPISGHTALYWYRQSLGQGLEFLIYFQGNSAPDKSGLPSDRFSAERTGGSVSTLTIQRTQQEDSAVYLCASRGTSGGSYNEQFFGPGTRLTVL.

The count of this clone is one. The V gene is TRBV2, the J gene TRBJ2-7; 9 bases match TRBD2. This CDR3 contains 12 residues. CDR1 and CDR2 (germline): SNHLY, FYNNEI. The ends lost 6 bases at V and 4 bases at J; junction bases unmatched: 1. The CDR3, as DNA: TGTGCCAGCAGGACTAGCGGATACGAGCAGTACTTC. It codes for CASRTSGYEQYF.

The chain has TRBV12-3 or TRBV12-4 and TRBJ2-1; 11 positions match TRBD2. With V trimmed by 9 bases and J by 6 bases, 4 bases remained unmatched. CDR3 length equals 13 residues. The chain's CDR3 is CASGTSGPNEQFF. CDR3 DNA: TGTGCCAGTGGGACTAGCGGCCCCAATGAGCAGTTCTTC.